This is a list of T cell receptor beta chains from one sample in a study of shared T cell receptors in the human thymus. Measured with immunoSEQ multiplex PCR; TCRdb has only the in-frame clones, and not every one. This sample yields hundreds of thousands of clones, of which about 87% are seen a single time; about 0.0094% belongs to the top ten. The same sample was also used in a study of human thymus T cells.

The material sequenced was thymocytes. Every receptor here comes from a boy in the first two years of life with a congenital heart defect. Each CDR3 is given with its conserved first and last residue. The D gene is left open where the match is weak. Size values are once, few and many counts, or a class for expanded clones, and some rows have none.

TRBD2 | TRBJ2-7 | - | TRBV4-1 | CASSPPTSGGLNRGEQYF | TGCGCCAGCAGCCCCCCCACTAGCGGGGGCCTAAACCGGGGGGAGCAGTACTTC
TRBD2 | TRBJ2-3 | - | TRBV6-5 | CASSQAGAGDTQYF | TGTGCCAGCAGCCAAGCGGGAGCAGGCGATACGCAGTATTTT
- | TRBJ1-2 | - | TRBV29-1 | CSVVGPGAPNYGYTF | TGCAGCGTTGTGGGCCCAGGGGCCCCAAACTATGGCTACACCTTC
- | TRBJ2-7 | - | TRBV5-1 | CASSLVVGDADEQYF | TGCGCCAGCAGCTTGGTGGTGGGAGATGCGGACGAGCAGTACTTC
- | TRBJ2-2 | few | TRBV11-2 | CASHFGVNTGELFF | TGTGCCAGCCACTTCGGGGTGAACACCGGGGAGCTGTTTTTT
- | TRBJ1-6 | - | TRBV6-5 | CASSEISSYNSPLHF | TGTGCCAGCAGCGAGATAAGCTCCTATAATTCCCCCCTCCACTTT
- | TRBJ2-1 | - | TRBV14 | CASGSHQSSYNEQFF | TGTGCCAGCGGTAGCCATCAGAGCTCCTACAATGAGCAGTTCTTC
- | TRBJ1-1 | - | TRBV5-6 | CASSLGPRLANTEAFF | TGTGCCAGCAGCTTGGGCCCGAGGCTCGCGAACACTGAAGCTTTCTTT
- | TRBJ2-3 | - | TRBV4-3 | CASSRSRSTDTQYF | TGCGCCAGCAGCCGATCTAGAAGCACAGATACGCAGTATTTT
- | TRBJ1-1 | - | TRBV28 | CASTCPRQDLNTEAFF | TGTGCCAGCACCTGTCCACGACAGGACTTGAACACTGAAGCTTTCTTT
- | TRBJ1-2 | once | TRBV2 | CASSQPEESYGYTF | TGTGCCAGCAGCCAACCCGAGGAATCCTATGGCTACACCTTC
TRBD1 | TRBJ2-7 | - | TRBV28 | CASGRQGARDEQYF | TGTGCCAGCGGTCGACAGGGGGCGCGGGACGAGCAGTACTTC
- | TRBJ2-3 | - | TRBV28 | CASSFIRKLTTDTQYF | TGTGCCAGCAGTTTTATCCGCAAGCTCACCACAGATACGCAGTATTTT
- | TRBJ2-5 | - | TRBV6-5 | CASRPLDTRETQYF | TGTGCCAGCAGACCACTCGATACTAGAGAGACCCAGTACTTC
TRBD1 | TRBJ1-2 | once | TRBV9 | CASSPRQGANYGYTF | TGTGCCAGCAGCCCTAGACAGGGGGCTAACTATGGCTACACCTTC
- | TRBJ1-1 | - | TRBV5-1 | CASSLEFPGDTQNTEAFF | TGCGCCAGCAGCTTGGAATTCCCAGGGGACACCCAGAACACTGAAGCTTTCTTT
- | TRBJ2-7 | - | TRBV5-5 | CASSLEVWSRLAYEQYF | TGTGCCAGCAGCTTGGAGGTCTGGAGCCGACTAGCCTACGAGCAGTACTTC
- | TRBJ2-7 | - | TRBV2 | CASRVAVSYEQYF | TGTGCCAGCAGGGTAGCAGTTTCCTACGAGCAGTACTTC
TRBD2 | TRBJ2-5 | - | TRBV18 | CASSPLQATTSAVGTQYF | TGTGCCAGCTCACCACTTCAGGCGACGACTAGCGCTGTGGGGACCCAGTACTTC
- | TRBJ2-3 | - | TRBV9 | CASSVGSDTQYF | TGTGCCAGCAGCGTTGGGAGCGATACGCAGTATTTT
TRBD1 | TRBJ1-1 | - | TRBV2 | CASRETGGGEAFF | TGTGCCAGCAGAGAAACAGGGGGCGGTGAAGCTTTCTTT
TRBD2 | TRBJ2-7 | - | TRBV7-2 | CASKLGLAGGDEQYF | TGTGCCAGCAAGCTCGGACTAGCGGGAGGCGACGAGCAGTACTTC